The clone carrying this TCR beta chain was picked up one time. The antigen is not known. The table came from immunoSEQ multiplex PCR; TCRdb's copy has only in-frame clones and leaves some out. The sample lists more than 55,000 clones, roughly 90% occurring once. The record originates from a study of cytomegalovirus exposure and HLA in healthy donors. This CDR3 is built from 14 residues. CDR1 is SGHDN, CDR2 FVKESK, per germline. Trimming shortened V by 0 bases and J by 1 base, and 6 bases separated the two germline ends. Overall study results and limits: Per published reports, the classifier diagnosed cytomegalovirus status with high specificity and sensitivity.

V gene TRBV14 combines with J gene TRBJ2-5; unclear D gene. The receptor comes from a man aged 18-30 years in good health and CMV-seronegative. Material: PBMCs. The CDR3 sequence is CASSQDYSQETQYF. The CDR3 nucleotides read TGTGCCAGCAGCCAAGATTACAGCCAAGAGACCCAGTACTTC.